One and the same sample provided the 7 T cell receptor beta chains below, sequenced in a study of early T cells in non-severe SARS-CoV-2 infection. From the 5' RACE reads, TCRdb called clonotypes with MiXCR, one entry per CDR3 protein. This repertoire shows roughly 43,000 distinct CDR3 sequences, less than 6.5% found once; its top ten account for about 5%. The source was whole blood, collected at baseline. These receptors were taken from an adult who was a healthcare worker with PCR-confirmed SARS-CoV-2 infection or an uninfected control (not recorded which).

This clonotype was seen many times. This chain connects TRBV6-1 to TRBJ1-4; D call uncertain. V was pared by 1 base and J by 7 bases, with 16 bases between. This CDR3 is 16 amino acids long. CDR1 and CDR2 (germline): MNHNS, SASEGT. The CDR3 region has the DNA TGTGCCAGCAGTGAAGAGGGAGCAGCAACACGTGAAAAACTGTTTTTT. This sequence encodes CASSEEGAATREKLFF.

The rearrangement links TRBV18 to TRBJ1-1; no clear D. The CDR3 runs 16 residues. Germline V gives CDR1 KGHSH, CDR2 LQKENI. V lost 3 bases to trimming and J lost 0 bases, with 14 bases between them. The CDR3 bases are TGTGCCAGCTCACCCACCATCCCGGGATTGAACACTGAAGCTTTCTTT. This gives the protein CASSPTIPGLNTEAFF.

This clonotype was seen a few times. The V and J genes are TRBV7-6 and TRBJ2-7; D is possibly TRBD1 (6 bases). CDR1 is SGHVS and CDR2 is FNYEAQ in the germline V gene. This CDR3 contains 13 residues. The V and J ends lost 5 bases and 0 bases respectively, with 8 bases between them. CDR3 sequence reads: CASSVDSSYEQYF. CDR3 nucleotides: TGTGCCAGCAGCGTGGACAGCTCCTACGAGCAGTACTTC.

The rearrangement uses TRBV20-1 and TRBJ2-7; D uncertain. The CDR3 extends over 15 amino acids. The V gene's germline CDR1 is DFQATT and CDR2 SNEGSKA (reference sequence). Trimming cost V 6 bases and J 4 bases, with 22 bases left between them. The CDR3 sequence: CSAPQHLGLNYEQYF. The CDR3 DNA sequence: TGCAGTGCGCCACAGCATCTCGGCCTAAATTACGAGCAGTACTTC.

Ten or more counts support this clonotype. This chain joins TRBV20-1 and TRBJ2-1; 7 nucleotides agree with TRBD1. CDR1 is DFQATT, CDR2 SNEGSKA, per germline (reference sequence). V gave up 5 bases and J gave up 3 bases; unmatched junction bases: 7. CDR3 length: 14 residues. The CDR3, as DNA: TGCAGTGCTGACGGGACAGCGATCTACAATGAGCAGTTCTTC. Its translation is CSADGTAIYNEQFF.

V is TRBV29-1 and J is TRBJ2-7; 14 bases align to TRBD2. The germline V gene encodes CDR1 SQVTM and CDR2 ANQGSEA. The V and J ends lost 7 bases and 6 bases, in that order; junction bases with no gene match: 5. CDR3 size: 13 residues. The CDR3, as DNA: TGCAGCGGCCTAGGGACTAGCGGGAGCGAGCAGTACTTC. Its protein is CSGLGTSGSEQYF.

In this sample, this clonotype turned up many times. The chain carries TRBV28 and TRBJ1-4; 7 bases line up with TRBD1. Germline V gene data show CDR1 as MDHEN and CDR2 as SYDVKM. The CDR3 runs 14 residues. Unmatched junction bases numbered 4, after V lost 4 bases and J lost 5 bases. In nucleotides, the CDR3 is TGTGCCAGCAGTTCAGGGGGATTCAATGAAAAACTGTTTTTT. It translates to CASSSGGFNEKLFF.